This TCR beta chain was obtained from a study of neoadjuvant nivolumab and ipilimumab in lung cancer (dated by TCRdb to 2020 to 2022). Regarding the research as a whole: Nivolumab was given at 3 mg/kg intravenously on days 1, 15 and 29, and the combination arm added ipilimumab 1 mg/kg on day 1 only. Seven patients had matched pretherapy and resected tumor pairs analyzed, with four treated with nivolumab and three with nivolumab plus ipilimumab. The primary trial endpoint was the major pathologic response (MPR) rate in the intention-to-treat population in each study arm. A total of about 43 patients with operable NSCLC were treated in the trial, with around 23 randomized to nivolumab monotherapy and roughly 20 randomized to nivolumab plus ipilimumab. The study compared TCR repertoires in pretherapy (baseline) peripheral blood with TCR repertoires in tumors resected at surgery after neoadjuvant immune checkpoint blockade. Here is what the overall study found, with its caveats: From pretherapy to surgery, tumor T-cell richness and clonality increased in three of three dual-therapy tumors but in only two of four nivolumab-treated tumors. Greater TCR richness and clonality were observed in resected tumors than in tumor-adjacent uninvolved lung, and increases were observed in more dual-therapy-treated tumors. A small number of samples underwent TCR sequencing. A positive correlation was observed between pretherapy blood TCR richness and richness in tumors resected after neoadjuvant therapy (Spearman R ≈ 0.82). No significant correlation was found between TCR clonality and pathologic tumor regression, and only a single major-pathologic-response sample was available for the analysis of TCR clonality versus pathologic tumor regression.

A word on this clone: The target of this receptor is not known. No base qualities exist here, and no much larger clone lies one base off it.

Taken with the paper, the label for time point translates to: at surgical resection after neoadjuvant nivolumab +/- ipilimumab. Samples came from the phase 2 randomized NEOSTAR trial, which tested neoadjuvant nivolumab or nivolumab plus ipilimumab followed by surgery in operable NSCLC. The junction carries 7 bases between V and J, which are trimmed by 7 bases and 0 bases respectively. Measured from the cysteine to the phenylalanine, the CDR3 is 11 residues long. Only the CDR3 region is kept as DNA, spanning 33 bases read in frame from base 1. Sequences DFQATT (CDR1) and SNEGSKA (CDR2) are obtained from the germline V gene (reference sequence). Libraries were prepared through the immunoSEQ multiplex PCR assay. Per the authors' processing: Richness and clonality were used to summarize the repertoires, and clones that significantly expanded or contracted between pre- and post-therapy samples were identified. What TCRdb holds here is the immuneACCESS table cut down to in-frame rearrangements. Part of the clones is not present; checked against another copy, under half of the missing clones reflect an unresolved V gene, and the others are unexplained. The D gene and trimming were derived from the DNA, and the V and J assignments and clone size from that table. Within this sample are over 25,000 clones, with 60% to 85% of them counted one time only. The ten biggest clones cover approximately 18% of the sample.

This sequence was found in an adult with non-small cell lung cancer. Source: tumor tissue, taken after neoadjuvant nivolumab, alone or with ipilimumab, at or shortly before surgery. The chain is assembled from TRBV20-1 and TRBJ2-7; the D gene remains uncertain. The encoded CDR3 is CSVPSSYEQYF. The DNA reads TGCAGTGTACCGAGCTCCTACGAGCAGTACTTC.